Given below is one TCR beta chain in context. As yet, its antigen is unknown. This sample was included in a study of beta chain features in type 1 diabetes. Study-wide points: Moderate yet significant TCRB CDR3 shortening was seen in Type 1 diabetes patients in all four CD4+ subsets.

The J segment lost 5 bases and the V segment lost 3 bases, leaving 4 bases of the junction unmatched. CDR3 length: 16 amino acids. Germline V CDR1 and CDR2: SGHAT, FQDESV (reference sequence). Expressed TCRB transcripts were sequenced because the entire RNA isolate underwent reverse transcription. TCRdb keeps only in-frame clones here, not all; method: immunoSEQ multiplex PCR. The profile covers about 700,000 clones, with under 15% appearing a single time and approximately 0.02% taken by the ten largest. Material for sequencing was naive CD4+ T cells from blood. V is TRBV11-1 and J is TRBJ2-5; TRBD2 agrees at 15 bases. This receptor was taken from a man aged 18 to 30 with type 1 diabetes. The DNA of the CDR3 is TGTGCCAGCAGCTTCGGACTAGCGGGGGGGCTTGAGACCCAGTACTTC. Translating gives CASSFGLAGGLETQYF.